Below are 20 T cell receptor beta chains sequenced from a single sample in a study of T cells in Graves' hyperthyroidism and ophthalmopathy. Using RNA transcripts as the source, TCR beta CDR3 regions were amplified. First-round RT-PCR targeting the TCR CDR3 was performed with the HTBI primer set. TCRdb reanalysed the multiplex PCR reads using MiXCR and keeps one entry per CDR3 protein. This table has hundreds of thousands of distinct CDR3 sequences, roughly a third appearing once. The sequenced material came from blood. The receptors originated from a woman aged 40 to 50 with Graves' hyperthyroidism.

There are a few counts of this clonotype. The chain employs TRBV20-1 and TRBJ1-1; D is perhaps TRBD1 (5 bases). Trimming took 3 bases from V and 1 from J, leaving 9 bases between them. There are 13 residues in the CDR3. The germline V gene encodes CDR1 DFQATT and CDR2 SNEGSKA (reference sequence). As DNA, the CDR3 is TGCAGTGCTAGGGTCCAGGGGAACACTGAAGCTTTCTTT. Its protein product is CSARVQGNTEAFF.

On this clonotype itself: It may be a read error: a sequence one base away is much more abundant. This chain joins TRBV10-3 and TRBJ1-5, with 8 bases that match TRBD1. V shed 6 bases, J shed 8 bases, and the junction held 3 bases outside the gene matches. The CDR3 has 12 amino acids. The germline V gene has CDR1 ENHRY and CDR2 SYGVKD. The CDR3 region is CAIRAGGEPQHF. CDR3 coding DNA: TGTGCCATCAGGGCAGGGGGCGAGCCCCAGCATTTT.

Points on this clonotype: One end of the junction does not line up with germline, which may come from a read error. The chain employs TRBV7-2 and TRBJ2-7; 14 bases match TRBD2. This CDR3 comprises 17 residues. Germline assignment: CDR1 SGHTA and CDR2 FQGNSA. DNA for the CDR3: TGCGCCAGCAGCGCGAGACTAGCGGGAGGGCACGGGGTCGAGCAGTACTTC. Its translation is CASSARLAGGHGVEQYF.

This clonotype was seen at least ten times. The chain is built from TRBV20-1 and TRBJ1-2, with TRBD1 as a possible D gene (5 bases). The CDR3 runs to 12 residues. The V end was cut by 5 bases, the J end by 4 bases, with 11 bases between. CDR1 and CDR2 (germline): DFQATT, SNEGSKA (reference sequence). Here the CDR3 reads CSALRERYGYTF. CDR3 bases: TGCAGTGCTCTCAGGGAGCGCTATGGCTACACCTTC.

Many counts were recorded for this clonotype. The gene calls are TRBV2 and TRBJ2-6, with D unclear. Trimming removed 4 bases from V and 0 bases from J, with 16 bases in between. Germline CDR1 and CDR2: SNHLY and FYNNEI. The length of the CDR3 is 18 residues. The CDR3 protein is CASSGTGSFSSGANVLTF. The CDR3 DNA sequence: TGTGCCAGCAGTGGTACGGGTTCCTTCTCCTCTGGGGCCAACGTCCTGACTTTC. The variable domain in full, with the rest retrieved from reference TRBV2 and TRBJ2-6, is EPEVTQTPSHQVTQMGQEVILRCVPISNHLYFYWYRQILGQKVEFLVSFYNNEISEKSEIFDDQFSVERPDGSNFTLKIRSTKLEDSAMYFCASSGTGSFSSGANVLTFGAGSRLTVL.

This clonotype has more than one count but fewer than ten. The chain combines TRBV7-9 with TRBJ1-4, with D perhaps TRBD1 (6 bases). The V gene's germline CDR1 is SEHNR and CDR2 FQNEAQ (reference sequence). The CDR3 spans 14 residues. V lost 5 bases and J 7 bases, leaving 14 bases between the germline ends. The CDR3 loop reads CASSRGQGVEKLFF. CDR3 bases: TGTGCCAGCAGCCGGGGACAAGGAGTTGAAAAACTGTTTTTT.

This clonotype came up a few times. The V call is TRBV19, the J call TRBJ1-5; 7 bases are a match to TRBD1. The V and J ends lost 3 bases and 3 bases, in that order; junction bases with no gene match: 5. The germline CDR1 and CDR2 sequences are LNHDA and SQIVND (reference sequence). This CDR3 is built from 15 residues. The CDR3 here is CASSIRTGANQPQHF. CDR3 in DNA: TGTGCCAGTAGTATCCGAACAGGGGCCAATCAGCCCCAGCATTTT.

This clonotype was found a few times. The rearrangement uses TRBV7-2 and TRBJ1-4, with 8 bases identical to TRBD1. J lost 3 bases, V lost 4 bases, and 4 bases had no gene match. Germline assignment: CDR1 SGHTA and CDR2 FQGNSA. The CDR3 extends over 15 amino acids. CDR3 residues: CASSSGQGSNEKLFF. In DNA, the CDR3 is TGTGCCAGCAGCTCTGGACAGGGCTCTAATGAAAAACTGTTTTTT.

This clonotype was observed a single time. The junction does not match germline at one end; this may be a read error. The V gene is TRBV12-3 or TRBV12-4, the J gene TRBJ1-1, with 8 bases lining up with TRBD1. CDR3 length equals 13 residues. The CDR3 spells CASTGTGNTGAFF. DNA for the CDR3: TGTGCCAGCACCGGGACAGGAAACACTGGAGCTTTCTTT.

The V and J genes are TRBV7-3 and TRBJ1-1; D remains ambiguous. Trimming took 4 bases from V and 10 from J, leaving 19 bases between them. In germline, CDR1 is SGHTA, CDR2 FQGTGA. The CDR3 extends over 14 amino acids. The CDR3 here is CASSSGSYTETAFF. CDR3 nucleotide sequence: TGTGCCAGCAGCTCCGGGTCGTACACCGAGACAGCTTTCTTT. The entire variable domain, with the rest obtained from reference TRBV7-3 and TRBJ1-1, is as follows: GAGVSQTPSNKVTEKGKYVELRCDPISGHTALYWYRQSLGQGPEFLIYFQGTGAADDSGLPNDRFFAVRPEGSVSTLKIQRTERGDSAVYLCASSSGSYTETAFFGQGTRLTVV.

The table lists this clonotype with many counts. The chain employs TRBV7-2 and TRBJ1-2; perhaps TRBD1 as D (6 bases). Trimming cost V 4 bases and J 3 bases, with 15 bases left between them. CDR1 and CDR2 (germline): SGHTA, FQGNSA. The CDR3 covers 15 residues. This CDR3 reads CASSYYTGLDYGYTF. The CDR3, as DNA: TGTGCCAGCAGCTACTACACAGGGCTCGACTATGGCTACACCTTC.

As to this clonotype: A clone one base away is much larger, so this may be a read error. This sequence joins TRBV29-1 and TRBJ2-2; D possibly uses TRBD1 or TRBD2 (6 bases each). From germline, CDR1 is SQVTM and CDR2 ANQGSEA. CDR3 length: 14 residues. CDR3 in amino acids: CSVGWGANTGGLFF. CDR3 bases: TGCAGCGTTGGGTGGGGGGCGAACACCGGGGGGCTGTTTTTT.

The rearrangement uses TRBV6-1 and TRBJ2-7; D is perhaps TRBD1 (6 bases). Trimming stripped 2 bases from V and 2 bases from J, with 10 bases between. The CDR3 contains 14 residues. Germline V gene data show CDR1 as MNHNS and CDR2 as SASEGT. The CDR3 DNA reads TGTGCCAGCAGTGAATCGGCAGGGGCCTACGAGCAGTACTTC. The encoded protein is CASSESAGAYEQYF.

To note about this clonotype: No conserved phenylalanine or tryptophan is present at the end of the CDR3, so a read error is the likely explanation. It is unclear where the CDR3 begins or ends on the DNA, so no DNA is shown, and the CDR3 is as TCRdb lists it. This chain links TRBV5-1 with TRBJ2-7; TRBD2, the table's D call, was not compared with the DNA. Germline values: CDR1 SGHRS, CDR2 YFSETQ. The CDR3 contains 9 residues when both ends are counted. The CDR3 region is CASSYSLAG.

A few counts support this clonotype. The gene calls are TRBV6-5 and TRBJ2-7, with D maybe TRBD1 (5 bases). CDR1 MNHEY and CDR2 SVGAGI come from the germline V gene. The V end was cut by 0 bases, the J end by 3 bases, with 12 bases between. There are 15 residues in the CDR3. In DNA, the CDR3 is TGTGCCAGCAGTTACTCGAATCAGGGTTACTACGAGCAGTACTTC. Its translation is CASSYSNQGYYEQYF.

V is TRBV10-3 and J is TRBJ1-1, with TRBD1 as a possible D gene (5 bases). Per germline, CDR1 ENHRY and CDR2 SYGVKD. CDR3 length: 13 residues. Trimming removed 5 bases from V and 0 bases from J, with 7 bases in between. The CDR3 spells CAISQDMNTEAFF. CDR3 DNA sequence: TGTGCCATCAGTCAGGACATGAACACTGAAGCTTTCTTT.

The chain has TRBV6-6 and TRBJ2-5, with 7 bases identical to TRBD2. Trimming cost V 8 bases and J 3 bases; bases outside gene matches: 6. Germline-derived CDR1 and CDR2 are MNHNY and SVGAGI (reference sequence). This CDR3 has 13 residues. The CDR3 is CASRDYDKETQYF. DNA of the CDR3: TGTGCCAGCCGGGACTACGATAAAGAGACCCAGTACTTC.

This clonotype was seen at least ten times. V is TRBV10-3 and J is TRBJ1-1; D remains ambiguous. Trimming took off 2 bases at V and 1 base at J, with 8 bases between the two ends. Per the germline V gene, CDR1 is ENHRY and CDR2 is SYGVKD. CDR3 size: 14 residues. CDR3 coding DNA: TGTGCCATCAGTGAGGGTGGTGGGAACACTGAAGCTTTCTTT. Translation: CAISEGGGNTEAFF.

In the case of this clonotype: The conserved phenylalanine or tryptophan normally closing the CDR3 is absent here, so this likely arose from a read error. This chain uses TRBV7-2 with TRBJ1-5; perhaps TRBD1 as D (5 bases). CDR3 length equals 15 residues. Trimming removed 3 bases at V and 7 bases at J, with 16 bases between. CDR1 and CDR2 from the germline V gene are SGHTA and FQGNSA. CDR3 region: CASSLAGEGAQPQHL. The DNA for the CDR3 is TGTGCCAGCAGCTTGGCCGGGGAAGGGGCGCAGCCCCAGCATCTT.

This clonotype came up a few times. The chain has TRBV9 and TRBJ2-7; 9 bases line up with TRBD2. Germline CDR1 SGDLS, CDR2 YYNGEE. The CDR3 runs 14 residues. V lost 3 bases and J lost 9; bases outside the gene matches: 10. In DNA form, the CDR3 reads TGTGCCAGCAGCGCTAGCGGGATCTCTTCTGGGCAGTACTTC. It translates to CASSASGISSGQYF. The variable domain in full, completed from reference TRBV9 and TRBJ2-7, reads DSGVTQTPKHLITATGQRVTLRCSPRSGDLSVYWYQQSLDQGLQFLIQYYNGEERAKGNILERFSAQQFPDLHSELNLSSLELGDSALYFCASSASGISSGQYFGPGTRLTVT.